The 24 T cell receptor beta chains below come from one sample, sequenced in a study of CD8+ T cells in alopecia areata. Extraction of RNA preceded its reverse transcription into cDNA, which served as the sequencing template. Libraries were prepared by immunoSEQ multiplex PCR; TCRdb keeps only in-frame clonotypes and omits some of them. The sample records more than 150,000 clones, about 47% being singletons. Noted treatment: oral pan-JAK inhibitor, 5-10 mg twice daily. The source was CD8+ T cells sorted from blood, collected at week 52, from a patient treated with tofacitinib. The receptors stem from a human donor with alopecia areata.

This clone was recorded a few times. CDR3 region: CASYSDVLNYGYTF. The CDR3 DNA reads as TGTGCCAGCTATTCCGACGTACTTAACTATGGCTACACCTTC. V usage is TRBV6-5 and J usage is TRBJ1-2, with D uncertain. V was trimmed by 8 bases and J by 1 base, leaving 14 bases between them. Germline loops: CDR1 MNHEY, CDR2 SVGAGI. The CDR3 has 14 residues.

J is TRBJ1-1 and V is TRBV4-1; tentative D call: TRBD1 (6 bases). Deletions cut 6 bases from V and 4 bases from J, with 15 bases between. Germline-derived CDR1 and CDR2 are MGHRA and YSYEKL. The length of the CDR3 is 14 residues. The chain's CDR3 is CASRVTGSPTEAFF. The DNA of the CDR3 is TGCGCCAGCAGAGTAACAGGGAGCCCCACTGAAGCTTTCTTT.

J is TRBJ1-2 and V is TRBV30; TRBD1 is a possible D gene (6 bases). Trimming left V 0 bases short and J 3 bases short, with 11 bases between. The length of the CDR3 is 14 residues. Germline V gene sequence: CDR1 GTSNPN, CDR2 SVGIG (reference sequence). The DNA for the CDR3 is TGTGCCTGGAGTGTGGACAGAGAGGACTATGGCTACACCTTC. It codes for CAWSVDREDYGYTF. Looking up the rest from reference TRBV30 and TRBJ1-2 gives the full variable domain: SQTIHQWPATLVQPVGSPLSLECTVEGTSNPNLYWYRQAAGRGLQLLFYSVGIGQISSEVPQNLSASRPQDRQFILSSKKLLLSDSGFYLCAWSVDREDYGYTFGSGTRLTVV.

This clone was observed a few times. The genes are TRBV5-6 and TRBJ1-1, with 9 bases lining up with TRBD1. This CDR3 region has 16 residues. The germline V gene has CDR1 SGHDT and CDR2 YYEEEE. V gave up 5 bases and J gave up 1 base; unmatched junction bases: 9. CDR3 nucleotides: TGTGCCAGCAGTCTCCCCCCGGGACAGGGGAACACTGAAGCTTTCTTT. Its protein is CASSLPPGQGNTEAFF.

This clone occurred a few times. The chain couples TRBV29-1 to TRBJ1-2; D is uncertain. This CDR3 contains 9 residues. With 7 bases removed from V and 8 bases from J, the gap between germline ends came to 8 bases. Germline CDR1 is SQVTM and CDR2 is ANQGSEA. The CDR3 sequence is CSELGGYTF. The DNA of the CDR3 is TGCAGCGAGTTAGGAGGCTACACCTTC.

A few counts support this clone. The V gene is TRBV25-1, the J gene TRBJ1-4; a weak D match, TRBD1 (6 bases). Germline V gene lookup returns CDR1 MGHDK and CDR2 SYGVNS. This CDR3 has 15 residues. Trimming cost V 3 bases and J 8 bases, with 16 bases left between them. The CDR3 DNA reads as TGTGCCAGCAGTGACCCTCGGGGGGCCGCGGAAAAACTGTTTTTT. This codes for CASSDPRGAAEKLFF.

The chain links TRBV6-5 to TRBJ2-2, with D possibly matching TRBD2 (6 bases). CDR3 length: 15 residues. V lost 8 bases, J lost 0 bases, and 13 bases lay in between. The germline V gene encodes CDR1 MNHEY and CDR2 SVGAGI. CDR3 loop: CASFPGVSNTGELFF. The CDR3 nucleotides are TGTGCCAGCTTCCCGGGGGTCTCGAACACCGGGGAGCTGTTTTTT.

This clone was seen more than once but under ten times. V gene TRBV27 combines with J gene TRBJ2-5; 10 positions agree with TRBD2. Germline V gives CDR1 MNHEY, CDR2 SMNVEV (reference sequence). This CDR3 region has 14 residues. V shed 5 bases and J 7 bases; nucleotides not matched to a gene: 7. CDR3 coding DNA: TGTGCCAGCAGTACTATAGCGGGGGGTGGGACCCAGTACTTC. Translated: CASSTIAGGGTQYF.

The V gene is TRBV7-2, the J gene TRBJ2-5; 8 bases fit TRBD1. From germline, CDR1 is SGHTA and CDR2 FQGNSA. V gave up 5 bases and J gave up 1 base; unmatched junction bases: 12. The CDR3 has 17 residues. The CDR3 DNA sequence: TGTGCCAGCAGCCGAGAACCGGGACAGGCTTTCCAAGAGACCCAGTACTTC. As protein: CASSREPGQAFQETQYF.

This chain joins TRBV27 and TRBJ1-6, with D maybe TRBD1 (5 bases). Trimming left V 4 bases short and J 6 bases short, with 10 bases between. CDR1 and CDR2 (germline): MNHEY, SMNVEV (reference sequence). This CDR3 region has 14 residues. The CDR3: CASSYTGFNSPLHF. The CDR3 bases are TGTGCCAGCAGTTACACAGGTTTTAATTCACCCCTCCACTTT.

The V gene is TRBV7-8, the J gene TRBJ1-2; a possible D gene is TRBD1 (5 bases). The CDR3 has 13 residues. Deletions cut 5 bases from V and 2 bases from J, with 9 bases between. Germline CDR1 SGHVS, CDR2 FQNEAQ. The chain's CDR3 is CASSIRDNYGYTF. The CDR3 DNA reads as TGTGCCAGCAGCATCCGGGACAACTATGGCTACACCTTC.

This chain links TRBV18 with TRBJ2-7; 7 bases are shared with TRBD1. Germline V CDR1 and CDR2: KGHSH, LQKENI. This CDR3 comprises 17 residues. With V trimmed by 0 bases and J by 2 bases, 10 bases remained unmatched. The CDR3 spells CASSPPGFTGDPYEQYF. The CDR3 DNA sequence: TGTGCCAGCTCACCACCGGGTTTCACAGGGGATCCCTACGAGCAGTACTTC.

The chain employs TRBV4-1 and TRBJ2-5; 8 nucleotides align to TRBD1. Germline V CDR1 and CDR2: MGHRA, YSYEKL. This CDR3 contains 14 residues. The V segment lost 2 bases and the J segment 4 bases; nucleotides outside the gene matches: 3. As DNA, the CDR3 is TGCGCCAGCAGCCAACTAGGACAGGGAGAGACCCAGTACTTC. Translated: CASSQLGQGETQYF.

The chain has TRBV5-6 and TRBJ2-1, with unresolved D. Looked up from germline, CDR1 is SGHDT and CDR2 is YYEEEE. This CDR3 has 13 amino acids. Trimming left V 2 bases short and J 9 bases short, with 12 bases between. The CDR3 nucleotides are TGTGCCAGCAGCTTTCTAGATGTCGGTGAGCAGTTCTTC. It codes for CASSFLDVGEQFF.

In its sample, this clone was seen a few times. V gene TRBV5-1 combines with J gene TRBJ2-1; 13 bases map to TRBD2. CDR3 size: 16 residues. The ends lost 5 bases at V and 9 bases at J; junction bases unmatched: 11. Germline-derived CDR1 and CDR2 are SGHRS and YFSETQ. CDR3: CASSSGLAGALGEQFF. The CDR3 coding sequence is TGCGCCAGCAGTTCTGGACTAGCGGGGGCCCTTGGTGAGCAGTTCTTC.

DNA of the CDR3: TGCGCCAGCAGCTCTGGGGGACGGATGAACACTGAAGCTTTCTTT. This codes for CASSSGGRMNTEAFF. The rearrangement uses TRBV5-1 and TRBJ1-1; D is perhaps TRBD1 (5 bases). Per the germline V gene, CDR1 is SGHRS and CDR2 is YFSETQ. V lost 3 bases and J lost 0, with 12 bases in between. The CDR3 loop spans 15 amino acids. The full variable domain, completed using reference TRBV5-1 and TRBJ1-1, is KAGVTQTPRYLIKTRGQQVTLSCSPISGHRSVSWYQQTPGQGLQFLFEYFSETQRNKGNFPGRFSGRQFSNSRSEMNVSTLELGDSALYLCASSSGGRMNTEAFFGQGTRLTVV.

For this clone: This sample also contains other DNA sequences that code for the same CDR3. V usage is TRBV7-9 and J usage is TRBJ1-1; D is undetermined. CDR3 length: 11 residues. The germline V gene encodes CDR1 SEHNR and CDR2 FQNEAQ (reference sequence). Trimming stripped 5 bases from V and 4 bases from J, with 5 bases between. DNA of the CDR3: TGTGCCAGCAGCCTTGGCACTGAAGCTTTCTTT. This sequence encodes CASSLGTEAFF. Full variable domain (missing parts from reference TRBV7-9 and TRBJ1-1): DTGVSQNPRHKITKRGQNVTFRCDPISEHNRLYWYRQTLGQGPEFLTYFQNEAQLEKSRLLSDRFSAERPKGSFSTLEIQRTEQGDSAMYLCASSLGTEAFFGQGTRLTVV.

The chain combines TRBV27 with TRBJ2-7; D might be TRBD1 (6 bases). The ends were cut back, 1 base at V and 5 bases at J, with 9 bases in the middle. The CDR3 spans 13 residues. CDR1 is MNHEY, CDR2 SMNVEV, per germline (reference sequence). CDR3 bases: TGTGCCAGCAGTTTATTGGGGGCGCACGAGCAGTACTTC. This translates into CASSLLGAHEQYF.

The chain has TRBV13 and TRBJ2-1; D remains ambiguous. Germline-derived CDR1 and CDR2 are PRHDT and FYEKMQ (reference sequence). CDR3 size: 15 residues. Deletions cut 4 bases from V and 0 bases from J, with 10 bases between. The DNA for the CDR3 is TGTGCCAGCAGCTCGGGCCCGAGCTCCTACAATGAGCAGTTCTTC. Protein sequence: CASSSGPSSYNEQFF.

This clone was seen once. This chain joins TRBV5-4 and TRBJ2-7, with no clear D. V was cut by 2 bases and J by 3 bases, with 9 bases left in between. The CDR3 covers 13 residues. Germline values: CDR1 SGHNT, CDR2 YYREEE (reference sequence). The CDR3 nucleotides read TGTGCCAGCAGCTTTCGTGACAACTACGAGCAGTACTTC. It translates to CASSFRDNYEQYF. Drawing the rest from reference TRBV5-4 and TRBJ2-7, the complete variable domain is ETGVTQSPTHLIKTRGQQVTLRCSSQSGHNTVSWYQQALGQGPQFIFQYYREEENGRGNFPPRFSGLQFPNYSSELNVNALELDDSALYLCASSFRDNYEQYFGPGTRLTVT.

The chain links TRBV14 to TRBJ1-2; TRBD1 aligns across 7 bases. Germline CDR1 SGHDN, CDR2 FVKESK. The CDR3 totals 15 residues. V dropped 1 base and J dropped 9; count of bases not matched to a gene: 11. This chain's CDR3 is CASSQVGGGSSRYTF. As DNA, the CDR3 is TGTGCCAGCAGCCAAGTCGGAGGGGGCTCATCCCGCTACACCTTC.

The CDR3 DNA sequence: TGTGCCTGGAGCCCCAGCGGGGATTGGAGTTCACCCCTCCACTTT. Amino acids: CAWSPSGDWSSPLHF. The chain uses TRBV30 and TRBJ1-6; D gene uncertain. In germline, CDR1 is GTSNPN, CDR2 SVGIG (reference sequence). The CDR3 is made up of 15 amino acids. The V end was cut by 3 bases, the J end by 9 bases, with 18 bases between.

The chain has TRBV30 and TRBJ2-1; 8 bases map to TRBD1. Germline V gives CDR1 GTSNPN, CDR2 SVGIG (reference sequence). The J segment lost 6 bases and the V segment lost 0 bases, leaving 7 bases of the junction unmatched. This CDR3 region has 15 residues. In nucleotides, the CDR3 is TGTGCCTGGAGTGTATTGGACAGGGAATTCAATGAGCAGTTCTTC. It specifies CAWSVLDREFNEQFF.

This rearrangement joins TRBV5-4 to TRBJ1-2; 9 bases are shared with TRBD1. Germline CDR1 SGHNT, CDR2 YYREEE (reference sequence). This CDR3 is 14 amino acids long. The V gene end was trimmed by 3 bases and the J gene end by 7 bases; junction bases not matched to a gene: 7. CDR3: CASSSPGQGGGYTF. The DNA for the CDR3 is TGTGCCAGCAGCTCACCGGGACAGGGCGGTGGCTACACCTTC.